Listed here are 22 T cell receptor beta chains from one sample, sequenced in a study of CD8+ T cells in alopecia areata. Reverse transcription of extracted RNA yielded cDNA, which provided the sequencing template. Clones were sequenced by immunoSEQ multiplex PCR, and TCRdb holds only the in-frame ones, with some missing. This sample has 2,000 to 2,500 clones, each found more than once. Time point here: mouse skin 3 weeks after grafting. The sequencing here drew on skin, taken at week 3. These receptors were taken from a C3H/HeJ mouse with alopecia areata. MHC haplotype of the mouse line: H2-k.

This clone is medium-sized in the sample. The gene names given are mouse names. The read terminates 3 residues ahead of where the CDR3 ends, so the germline J gene completes it. This chain joins TRBV13-2 and TRBJ1-6, with TRBD1 as a possible D gene (6 bases). TRBJ1-6 is classed as an ORF, of uncertain function. The germline V gene encodes CDR1 NNHNN and CDR2 SYGAGS (reference sequence). The CDR3 runs 14 residues. Trimming took 1 base from V and 8 from J, leaving 10 bases between them. CDR3 protein: CASGDLQGDSPLYF. Partial CDR3 DNA: TGTGCCAGCGGTGATTTACAGGGCGATTCGCCC.

This clone appeared many times. Each gene name is a mouse one. The sequenced fragment ends 4 residues before the CDR3 boundary, so the rest is inferred from the germline J gene. This rearrangement joins TRBV19 to TRBJ2-7; possibly TRBD1 for D (6 bases). The CDR3 runs to 13 residues. V lost 5 bases and J 0 bases, leaving 9 bases between the germline ends. CDR1 is FNHDT and CDR2 is SITEND in the germline V gene (reference sequence). CDR3 amino acids: CASSRDISYEQYF. The sequenced part of the CDR3 DNA is TGTGCCAGCAGCCGGGACATCTCCTAT.

This clone is medium-sized (0.01 to 0.1%) in the sample. The gene names here belong to mouse. The read halts 4 residues ahead of the CDR3 end, with the missing end drawn from the germline J gene. The genes are TRBV1 and TRBJ2-5, with 8 positions matching TRBD2. Trimming cost V 4 bases and J 1 base; bases outside gene matches: 1. The CDR3 covers 14 residues. Germline CDR1 reads NSQYPW; CDR2 reads LRSPGD (reference sequence). The chain's CDR3 is CTCSEDWDQDTQYF. CDR3 bases read: TGCACCTGCAGTGAGGACTGGGACCAAGAC.

This clone appeared many times. The genes are named according to mouse. The read falls 4 residues short of the CDR3 end, and the missing part is taken from the germline J gene. This chain joins TRBV31 and TRBJ1-2; 7 bases fit TRBD1. CDR1 is GKSSPN, CDR2 SITVG, per germline. J gave up 0 bases and V 1 base, and 5 bases lay outside the gene matches. CDR3 length: 15 amino acids. Here the CDR3 reads CAWSPLGQANSDYTF. The sequenced part of the CDR3 DNA is TGTGCCTGGAGTCCTCTCGGACAGGCAAACTCC.

This clone occurred a few times. Gene names are the mouse ones. From the germline J gene comes the end of the CDR3, since the read stops 4 residues before it. V and J are TRBV4 and TRBJ2-1; the match to TRBD1 covers 8 bases. V dropped 5 bases and J dropped 6; count of bases not matched to a gene: 3. CDR1 and CDR2 from the germline V gene are LGHDT and YNNKQL (reference sequence). There are 13 residues in the CDR3. This chain's CDR3 is CASSRTGFAEQFF. The CDR3 DNA, read in part, is TGTGCCAGCAGCCGGACAGGGTTTGCT.

This clone came up many times. Here the gene names and germline are mouse. The observed sequence ends 4 residues before the CDR3 terminus, with the missing tail filled in from the germline J gene. The chain uses TRBV13-2 and TRBJ1-2; 11 nucleotides agree with TRBD1. Unmatched junction bases numbered 2, after V lost 0 bases and J lost 4 bases. The germline V gene has CDR1 NNHNN and CDR2 SYGAGS (reference sequence). The CDR3 totals 15 residues. The CDR3 spells CASGDGTGGASDYTF. The CDR3 bases that were read are TGTGCCAGCGGTGATGGGACAGGGGGCGCCTCC.

This clone is medium-sized by share. Genes and germline come from the mouse. The read is 4 residues too short to cover the CDR3 end, so that end is filled in from the germline J gene. The chain has TRBV13-2 and TRBJ2-3; a possible D gene is TRBD2 (6 bases). Germline V CDR1 and CDR2: NNHNN, SYGAGS (reference sequence). CDR3 size: 15 residues. V was pared by 0 bases and J by 0 bases, with 8 bases between. The CDR3 DNA, read in part, is TGTGCCAGCGGTGATGTCTGGGGTAGTGCAGAA. It encodes CASGDVWGSAE. The entire CDR3 protein is CASGDVWGSAETLYF.

This clone was counted between two and nine times. Gene names are mouse gene names. The CDR3 extends 4 residues past the end of the read, so its final part is completed from the germline J gene. The chain joins TRBV2 to TRBJ1-2; D ambiguous. Trimming took 0 bases from V and 0 from J, leaving 5 bases between them. The CDR3 totals 14 residues. Germline CDR1 is LGHNA and CDR2 is YSYQKL. This CDR3 reads CASSQDNSNSDYTF. The covered CDR3 bases are TGTGCCAGCAGCCAAGACAATTCAAACTCC.

By share, this clone ranks as medium-sized. Gene names refer to mouse genes. The observed sequence ends 3 residues before the CDR3 terminus, with the missing tail filled in from the germline J gene. The chain combines TRBV19 with TRBJ1-6; 8 bases line up with TRBD1. Being an ORF, TRBJ1-6 has a function that is uncertain. The CDR3 contains 14 residues. V was clipped by 5 bases and J by 5 bases; unmatched bases: 3. CDR1 is FNHDT and CDR2 is SITEND in the germline V gene (reference sequence). CDR3 DNA (partial): TGTGCCAGCAGACGGGACAGGAATAATTCGCCC. Amino acids: CASRRDRNNSP. The whole CDR3 sequence reads CASRRDRNNSPLYF.

For this clone: The genes are named according to mouse. The CDR3 end is not reached by the read, which stops 4 residues before it; the germline J gene fills it in. The rearrangement links TRBV13-3 to TRBJ2-3; a weak D match, TRBD1 (6 bases). The CDR3 sequence is 12 residues long. Germline V gene lookup returns CDR1 NNHDY and CDR2 SYVADS. The part of the CDR3 DNA that was read is TGTGCCAGCAGGGTGACAGGAGAA. Its protein product is CASRVTGE. The whole CDR3 protein reads CASRVTGETLYF.

Of note for this clone: Gene names are the mouse ones. The read ends 4 residues shy of where the CDR3 ends; the end is completed using the germline J gene. The V gene is TRBV2, the J gene TRBJ2-2, with TRBD1 matching over 8 bases. The CDR3 totals 14 residues. CDR1 is LGHNA, CDR2 YSYQKL, per germline. V shed 4 bases, J shed 4 bases, and the junction held 2 bases outside the gene matches. CDR3 DNA, as far as it was read: TGTGCCAGCAGCCCGACAGGGGCCACCGGG. Translated, it gives CASSPTGATG. The CDR3 in full is CASSPTGATGQLYF. Looking up the rest from reference TRBV2 and TRBJ2-2 gives the full variable domain: DPKIIQKPKYLVAVTGSEKILICEQYLGHNAMYWYRQSAKKPLEFMFSYSYQKLMDNQTASSRFQPQSSKKNHLDLQITALKPDDSATYFCASSPTGATGQLYFGEGSKLTVL.

This clone was counted a few times. Gene and germline names: mouse. The read ends 4 residues early relative to the CDR3; the germline J gene fills the gap. The chain couples TRBV13-1 to TRBJ2-3, with D possibly being TRBD2 (6 bases). CDR1 is NSHNY and CDR2 is SYGAGN in the germline V gene. V was trimmed by 0 bases and J by 0 bases, leaving 14 bases between them. CDR3 size: 17 residues. The CDR3 loop reads CASSDASWGSSAETLYF. The part of the CDR3 DNA that was read is TGTGCCAGCAGTGATGCAAGCTGGGGCTCTAGTGCAGAA.

At least ten counts were recorded for this clone. Gene names denote mouse genes. The read ends 4 residues early relative to the CDR3; the germline J gene fills the gap. The chain combines TRBV16 with TRBJ2-7; D remains unclear. Per germline, CDR1 SGHSA and CDR2 FRNQAP. CDR3 length: 11 amino acids. The CDR3 sequence: CASSPQHEQYF. The DNA read from the CDR3 is TGTGCAAGCAGCCCTCAGCAT.

This clone is termed medium-sized (0.01 to 0.1%). Gene names and germline refer to mouse. Sequencing ends 3 residues short of the CDR3 end; the germline J gene provides the rest. The chain has TRBV19 and TRBJ1-6, with TRBD1 matching over 7 bases. TRBJ1-6 is sorted into the ORF group, with uncertain function. Germline lookup yields CDR1 FNHDT and CDR2 SITEND (reference sequence). The J segment lost 0 bases and the V segment lost 9 bases, leaving 3 bases of the junction unmatched. This CDR3 contains 14 residues. The DNA read from the CDR3 is TGTGCCACAGGGACAGATTCCTATAATTCGCCC. This encodes CATGTDSYNSP. The whole CDR3 protein reads CATGTDSYNSPLYF.

This clone is classed as medium-sized. The gene symbols are mouse symbols. The read falls 4 residues short of the CDR3 end, and the missing part is taken from the germline J gene. The V and J genes are TRBV13-2 and TRBJ2-1; 13 bases match TRBD2. This CDR3 is built from 16 residues. The germline V gene has CDR1 NNHNN and CDR2 SYGAGS (reference sequence). V lost 3 bases and J lost 0; bases outside the gene matches: 0. The CDR3 sequence: CASGGDWGGNYAEQFF. The covered CDR3 bases are TGTGCCAGCGGTGGGGACTGGGGGGGTAACTATGCT.

This clone is deemed medium-sized. The genes and germline here are from mouse. The read terminates 3 residues before the CDR3 end, so the remaining end is supplied by the germline J gene. The genes are TRBV19 and TRBJ1-6; a possible D gene is TRBD1 (5 bases). TRBJ1-6 is an ORF, with its function uncertain. Germline V CDR1 and CDR2: FNHDT, SITEND (reference sequence). The V end lost 5 bases, the J end lost 4 bases, and 10 bases lay between the germline ends. This CDR3 is built from 14 residues. CDR3 loop: CASSTDKYNSPLYF. The CDR3 bases that were read are TGTGCCAGCAGCACGGACAAATATAATTCGCCC.

This clone was seen repeatedly, ten times or more. Mouse germline and gene names are used. The sequenced fragment ends 4 residues before the CDR3 boundary, so the rest is inferred from the germline J gene. Other nucleotide sequences from this sample produce the same CDR3. The J gene is TRBJ2-1, the V gene TRBV13-1; 11 bases agree with TRBD2. CDR1 is NSHNY, CDR2 SYGAGN, per germline. The CDR3 is 14 residues long. CDR3 DNA (partial): TGTGCCAGCAGTGGACTGGGGGGGGTGGCT. This translates into CASSGLGGVA. The entire CDR3 protein is CASSGLGGVAEQFF.

This clone was detected many times. Gene names and germline refer to mouse. The DNA ends 4 residues before the CDR3 does, and the rest of the CDR3 is filled in from the germline J gene. The chain has TRBV5 and TRBJ2-7; 9 nucleotides line up with TRBD2. Germline-derived CDR1 and CDR2 are LGHNA and YNLKQL (reference sequence). This CDR3 is built from 15 residues. CDR3: CASSQERDWGNEQYF. CDR3 bases read: TGTGCCAGCAGCCAAGAAAGAGACTGGGGGAAT.

On this clone: Each gene name is a mouse one. The sequenced part of the CDR3 DNA is TGTGCCTGGAGTCCTGGGGGGGCGCAAGAC. It translates to CAWSPGGAQD. In full, the CDR3 is CAWSPGGAQDTQYF. The chain combines TRBV31 with TRBJ2-5; TRBD2 agrees at 10 bases. The sequenced fragment ends 4 residues before the CDR3 boundary, so the rest is inferred from the germline J gene. This CDR3 region has 14 residues. V was clipped by 1 base and J by 3 bases; unmatched bases: 1. Per germline, CDR1 GKSSPN and CDR2 SITVG.

This clone is labeled as large. Gene labels here are mouse ones. The read terminates 4 residues ahead of where the CDR3 ends, so the germline J gene completes it. The chain links TRBV1 to TRBJ1-2; perhaps TRBD1 as D (5 bases). Germline CDR1 reads NSQYPW; CDR2 reads LRSPGD (reference sequence). The CDR3 sequence is 13 residues long. CDR3 DNA, as far as it was read: TGCACCTGCAGTGCAGATGGGAGGGGC. It codes for CTCSADGRG. The CDR3 reads in full as CTCSADGRGDYTF.

This clone was picked up many times. Gene and germline names: mouse. The CDR3 is cut off 4 residues early in the read; its end comes from the germline J gene. The chain recombines TRBV13-2 with TRBJ2-7; no reliable D call. V shed 3 bases and J shed 0 bases, with 7 bases lying between them. The CDR3 loop spans 13 amino acids. Germline V gene data show CDR1 as NNHNN and CDR2 as SYGAGS (reference sequence). CDR3: CASGAAASYEQYF. The sequenced part of the CDR3 DNA is TGTGCCAGCGGTGCCGCAGCCTCCTAT.

This clone has only a few counts. The genes are named according to mouse. The read comes to an end 4 residues before the CDR3 does, leaving the germline J gene to fill in the end. The rearrangement links TRBV2 to TRBJ2-5, with 11 positions matching TRBD2. Looked up from germline, CDR1 is LGHNA and CDR2 is YSYQKL. CDR3 length equals 17 residues. The CDR3 is CASSQEPRTGGRDTQYF. CDR3 DNA (partial): TGTGCCAGCAGCCAAGAACCCCGGACTGGGGGGAGAGAC.